The 8 T cell receptor beta chains below come from one sample, sequenced in a study of blood T cells in healthy people across ages. The authors ran a second PCR of about 7 to 11 cycles using a sample-barcoded 5' primer and a J-beta primer mix. TCRdb recomputed calls from the 5' RACE reads with MiXCR, one row per CDR3 protein. The repertoire includes hundreds of thousands of distinct CDR3 sequences, approximately 30% of them detected once, and 15% to 17% sits in the top ten. Sequenced: blood. Every receptor here comes from a woman older than 75 in good health.

Worth noting for this clonotype: A much larger clone lies a single base off, so this may be a read error. The V call is TRBV7-2, the J call TRBJ2-1; TRBD2 agrees at 9 bases. The tail of the sequence fits TRBJ2-7 better, so the J call may be wrong. The germline CDR1 and CDR2 sequences are SGHTA and FQGNSA. The CDR3 has 15 amino acids. CDR3 nucleotide sequence: TGTGCCAGCAGTCGGGCGGGGGGGCCTTACAATGAGCAGTACTTC. Translating it yields CASSRAGGPYNEQYF.

Only a few counts were recorded for this clonotype. This sequence may be a read error, since a much larger clone differs from it by one base. The CDR3 nucleotides read TGCGCCAGCAAAGTAGTGGGGGGCTATGAGCAGTTCTTC. The encoded protein is CASKVVGGYEQFF. J is TRBJ2-1 and V is TRBV5-1; D is tentatively TRBD1 or TRBD2 (6 bases each). The ends were cut back, 6 bases at V and 8 bases at J, with 15 bases in the middle. CDR1 and CDR2 (germline): SGHRS, YFSETQ. The CDR3 extends over 13 amino acids.

This clonotype was seen many times. The V call is TRBV27, the J call TRBJ2-7, with unresolved D. The CDR3 is 14 residues long. Germline CDR1 reads MNHEY; CDR2 reads SMNVEV (reference sequence). V was trimmed by 4 bases and J by 2 bases, leaving 12 bases between them. The CDR3 DNA is TGTGCCAGCAGTTATACCTCGGATGCCTACGAGCAGTACTTC. Translated: CASSYTSDAYEQYF.

The V and J genes are TRBV30 and TRBJ1-4; D remains ambiguous. V was trimmed by 2 bases and J by 1 base, leaving 8 bases between them. The CDR3 totals 14 residues. CDR1 GTSNPN and CDR2 SVGIG come from the germline V gene (reference sequence). CDR3 loop: CAWSREETNEKLFF. CDR3 DNA: TGTGCCTGGAGTCGAGAGGAAACTAATGAAAAACTGTTTTTT.

J is TRBJ1-1 and V is TRBV20-1; D may be TRBD1 (5 bases). The germline V and J ends were trimmed by 4 bases and 3 bases, with 12 bases remaining between them. Germline lookup yields CDR1 DFQATT and CDR2 SNEGSKA (reference sequence). The CDR3 is made up of 13 amino acids. The CDR3 coding sequence is TGCAGTGCTATCTCGGGGCGGGACACTGAAGCTTTCTTT. It codes for CSAISGRDTEAFF.

This clonotype was recorded at least ten times. The chain has TRBV12-3 or TRBV12-4 and TRBJ1-2; no clear D gene. The V end lost 1 base, the J end lost 8 bases, and 8 bases lay between the germline ends. The CDR3 sequence is 12 residues long. The CDR3 is CASSLGGLGYTF. The CDR3 DNA reads TGTGCCAGCAGTTTAGGAGGGTTGGGCTACACCTTC.

Concerning this clonotype itself: At one end the junction does not follow the germline gene, possibly because of a read error. V is TRBV7-2 and J is TRBJ1-2; tentatively, D is TRBD1 (5 bases). CDR1 and CDR2 (germline): SGHTA, FQGNSA. The CDR3 sequence is 16 residues long. CDR3 nucleotide sequence: TGTGCCGGCAGCTTAGCATGGGGGGGAGCTAACTATGGCTACACCTTC. Translation: CAGSLAWGGANYGYTF.

This clonotype has just a few counts. V usage is TRBV7-9 and J usage is TRBJ1-5, with D possibly matching TRBD1 (5 bases). The germline gives CDR1 SEHNR, CDR2 FQNEAQ (reference sequence). The CDR3 is 14 residues long. V lost 0 bases and J 6 bases, leaving 9 bases between the germline ends. The CDR3: CASSLAGEGQPQHF. CDR3 DNA: TGTGCCAGCAGCTTAGCGGGGGAAGGTCAGCCCCAGCATTTT.